This T cell receptor beta chain was found in a study of radiation and T cells in renal cell carcinoma. As regards this clone: What it binds is not known.

Method: immunoSEQ multiplex PCR; TCRdb's copy keeps in-frame clones and lacks some. The table lists roughly 80,000 clones, less than 90% of them singletons, with 2.4% in the top ten. Notes on the study in general: From baseline, blood top tumor clonotypes peaked at 2 weeks post-radiation.

Stated time point: blood 4 weeks post-SBRT, at nephrectomy. The treatment is: 15 Gy SBRT to primary tumor, nephrectomy 4 weeks later. Nephrectomy followed 15 Gy stereotactic body radiation by 4 weeks. After SBRT, blood was collected at 2 and 4 weeks, plus baseline. The patient's renal cell carcinoma had clear cell pathology. Germline CDR1 is LNHDA and CDR2 is SQIVND (reference sequence). V gave up 9 bases and J gave up 1 base, with 9 bases separating them. CDR3 length equals 12 residues. The V and J genes are TRBV19 and TRBJ1-2; D is undetermined. The sample here was blood, taken from a patient whose treatment included radiotherapy and nephrectomy. The clonotype was recovered from a woman aged 55-75 years with renal cell carcinoma. The CDR3 reads CASRTDNYGYTF. In DNA form, the CDR3 reads TGTGCCAGCCGGACGGATAACTATGGCTACACCTTC.